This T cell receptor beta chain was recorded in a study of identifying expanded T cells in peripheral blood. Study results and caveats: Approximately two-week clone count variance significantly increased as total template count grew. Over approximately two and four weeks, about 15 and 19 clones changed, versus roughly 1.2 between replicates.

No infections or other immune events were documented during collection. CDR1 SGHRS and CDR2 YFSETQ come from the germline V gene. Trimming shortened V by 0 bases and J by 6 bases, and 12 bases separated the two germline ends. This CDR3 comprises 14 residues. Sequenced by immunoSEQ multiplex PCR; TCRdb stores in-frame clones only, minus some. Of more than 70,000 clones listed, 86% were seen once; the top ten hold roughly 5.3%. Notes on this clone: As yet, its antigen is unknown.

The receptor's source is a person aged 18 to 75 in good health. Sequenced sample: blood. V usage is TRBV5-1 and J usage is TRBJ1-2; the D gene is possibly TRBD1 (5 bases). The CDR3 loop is CASSLARRGDGYTF. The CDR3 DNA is TGCGCCAGCAGCTTGGCCAGAAGGGGTGATGGCTACACCTTC.